This T cell receptor (beta chain) was captured by sequencing in a study of blood T cell repertoires in COVID-19. The authors' processing: Amplifying reference gene primers gave estimates of nucleated cell counts. TCRdb keeps only in-frame clones here, not all; method: immunoSEQ multiplex PCR. V and J calls and clone size are as listed in that table; D and trimming were resolved from the DNA. The sample holds about 400,000 clones, roughly nine tenths seen once. J lost 3 bases, V lost 6 bases, and 19 bases had no gene match. The CDR3 spans 19 residues. Looked up from germline, CDR1 is MDHEN and CDR2 is SYDVKM. Cohorts were determined from participant-reported clinical history. Among Cohort 3 donors, those recovered had two negative PCRs, clearance, or symptom resolution.

The sequence came from a woman aged 30 to 39 who had recovered from COVID-19. The sample comprised PBMCs or T cells enriched from blood (not recorded which). V usage is TRBV28 and J usage is TRBJ2-1; 8 nucleotides align to TRBD2. The CDR3 coding sequence is TGTGCCAGCAGCCCTGGAGGACTAGCTGCCCAGTTGTACTACAATGAGCAGTTCTTC. Translation: CASSPGGLAAQLYYNEQFF.